The clone carrying this T cell receptor beta chain was detected only once. This entry is derived from a study of T cells of healthy individuals. Via MiXCR, TCRdb re-called the 5' RACE reads, giving one row per CDR3 protein. Of about 96,000 distinct CDR3 sequences listed, roughly 18% are singletons. V gave up 3 bases and J gave up 7 bases; unmatched junction bases: 4. Germline CDR1 and CDR2: DFQATT and SNEGSKA (reference sequence). This CDR3 has 13 residues. The chain combines TRBV20-1 with TRBJ1-4; 8 nucleotides match TRBD1. The clonotype originates from a human donor in good health. The chain's CDR3 is CSARDRVSEKLFF. CDR3 nucleotides: TGCAGTGCTAGGGACAGGGTTTCTGAAAAACTGTTTTTT.